Shown below are 28 T cell receptor beta chains from a single sample sequenced in a study of beta chain features in type 1 diabetes. Reverse transcribing all isolated RNA meant expressed TCRB transcripts were sequenced. TCRdb keeps only in-frame clones here, not all; method: immunoSEQ multiplex PCR. The sample consists of about 450,000 clones, over 9.5% of them appearing once. Material: naive CD4+ T cells from blood. The receptors were sampled from a young woman in good health.

The chain employs TRBV5-1 and TRBJ2-7, with 7 bases fitting TRBD1. Per the germline V gene, CDR1 is SGHRS and CDR2 is YFSETQ. The V segment lost 5 bases and the J segment 6 bases; nucleotides outside the gene matches: 17. There are 16 residues in the CDR3. The chain's CDR3 is CASSSTGLTPTSEQYF. CDR3 sequence (DNA): TGCGCCAGCAGTTCGACAGGGCTAACGCCGACATCCGAGCAGTACTTC.

This clone was counted only a few times. The V call is TRBV7-2, the J call TRBJ2-4; 7 bases line up with TRBD1. J gave up 5 bases and V 6 bases, and 7 bases lay outside the gene matches. CDR3 size: 14 residues. Per the germline V gene, CDR1 is SGHTA and CDR2 is FQGNSA. The CDR3: CASSLQGFQNIQYF. The CDR3 nucleotides are TGTGCCAGCAGTTTACAGGGGTTCCAAAACATTCAGTACTTC.

The chain recombines TRBV7-9 with TRBJ2-3; TRBD1 is a possible D gene (6 bases). This CDR3 comprises 13 residues. V was shortened by 5 bases and J by 0 bases, with 6 bases between the two germline ends. The germline V gene encodes CDR1 SEHNR and CDR2 FQNEAQ (reference sequence). The CDR3 loop is CASSRGSTDTQYF. In DNA, the CDR3 is TGTGCCAGCAGCAGGGGGAGCACAGATACGCAGTATTTT.

A few counts support this clone. The V call is TRBV30, the J call TRBJ2-7; D uncertain. Per the germline V gene, CDR1 is GTSNPN and CDR2 is SVGIG (reference sequence). V lost 3 bases, J lost 4 bases, and 7 bases lay in between. This CDR3 is built from 11 residues. The CDR3 spells CAWRVGYEQYF. CDR3 nucleotide sequence: TGTGCCTGGAGGGTCGGGTACGAGCAGTACTTC.

This clone turned up a few times. The chain is built from TRBV7-2 and TRBJ1-4; 8 bases agree with TRBD1. From germline, CDR1 is SGHTA and CDR2 FQGNSA. V lost 5 bases, J lost 3 bases, and 2 bases stayed unmatched. This CDR3 comprises 14 residues. CDR3: CASSRDRPNEKLFF. CDR3 coding DNA: TGTGCCAGCAGCCGGGACAGGCCTAATGAAAAACTGTTTTTT.

J is TRBJ2-5 and V is TRBV6-5; D ambiguous. Germline V CDR1 and CDR2: MNHEY, SVGAGI. The CDR3 contains 14 residues. V dropped 2 bases and J dropped 3 bases, with 10 bases sitting between them. The CDR3 DNA follows: TGTGCCAGCAGTTACACCTTAAAGAAAGAGACCCAGTACTTC. The encoded protein is CASSYTLKKETQYF.

The table lists this clone with a few counts. This rearrangement joins TRBV9 to TRBJ2-5; D uncertain. Germline V CDR1 and CDR2: SGDLS, YYNGEE. The CDR3 is 13 amino acids. With 0 bases removed from V and 3 bases from J, the gap between germline ends came to 6 bases. The CDR3 DNA follows: TGTGCCAGCAGCGTAGGGGTCGAAGAGACCCAGTACTTC. It translates to CASSVGVEETQYF.

This clone was counted between two and nine times. The gene calls are TRBV25-1 and TRBJ1-1; tentatively, D is TRBD1 (5 bases). Germline V gene data show CDR1 as MGHDK and CDR2 as SYGVNS. V was cut by 4 bases and J by 1 base, with 10 bases left in between. The CDR3 is 14 residues long. CDR3 residues: CASSVWGQNTEAFF. CDR3 in DNA: TGTGCCAGCAGTGTCTGGGGCCAGAACACTGAAGCTTTCTTT.

This clone was counted only a few times. The chain combines TRBV11-1 with TRBJ2-3, with 7 bases that match TRBD2. The CDR3 extends over 14 amino acids. Germline loops: CDR1 SGHAT, CDR2 FQDESV (reference sequence). Trimming at V came to 4 bases and at J to 3 bases, leaving 4 bases not matched to a gene. The CDR3 DNA sequence: TGTGCCAGCAGCTGGGGCGGGGGTACAGATACGCAGTATTTT. Translating it yields CASSWGGGTDTQYF.

This clone has only a few counts. The J gene is TRBJ2-1, the V gene TRBV4-3; 8 nucleotides agree with TRBD1. Per the germline V gene, CDR1 is LGHNA and CDR2 is YSLEER. V lost 2 bases, J lost 5 bases, and 11 bases stayed unmatched. The CDR3 spans 17 residues. DNA for the CDR3: TGCGCCAGCAGCCAATACAGGGGGGACGGCGGGGACAATGAGCAGTTCTTC. Amino acid sequence: CASSQYRGDGGDNEQFF.

This clone occurred a few times. The CDR3 coding sequence is TGTGCCAGCAGCGAGGGAGACACCATATATTTT. It specifies CASSEGDTIYF. The chain couples TRBV9 to TRBJ1-3, with unresolved D. Between the trimmed V and J ends, which lost 3 bases and 8 bases, there was a span of 6 bases. Germline values: CDR1 SGDLS, CDR2 YYNGEE. This CDR3 is built from 11 residues.

This clone was recorded a few times. The rearrangement links TRBV18 to TRBJ2-7; TRBD1 matches at 8 bases. The CDR3 is 16 amino acids. Trimming removed 4 bases from V and 0 bases from J; junction bases left unmatched: 8. Germline V gene data show CDR1 as KGHSH and CDR2 as LQKENI. CDR3 sequence: CASSRLGQGNSYEQYF. The CDR3 DNA reads as TGTGCCAGCTCACGATTAGGACAGGGAAACTCCTACGAGCAGTACTTC.

This clone was seen a handful of times. The chain employs TRBV19 and TRBJ1-2; no definite D call. The V and J ends lost 8 bases and 2 bases respectively, with 12 bases between them. Germline-derived CDR1 and CDR2 are LNHDA and SQIVND (reference sequence). This CDR3 region has 13 residues. In DNA, the CDR3 is TGTGCCAGTCGATTGGACGGCAACTATGGCTACACCTTC. Its protein product is CASRLDGNYGYTF.

This clone has a handful of counts. V gene TRBV28 combines with J gene TRBJ2-1; TRBD1 agrees at 7 bases. CDR3 length: 17 residues. V lost 4 bases and J lost 7; bases outside the gene matches: 16. Germline V lookup: CDR1 MDHEN, CDR2 SYDVKM. CDR3 protein: CASSSRLGQDGNNEQFF. CDR3 in DNA: TGTGCCAGCAGTTCTCGACTTGGACAGGATGGGAATAATGAGCAGTTCTTC.

There are a few counts of this clone. The rearrangement uses TRBV29-1 and TRBJ2-2; D remains unclear. Germline V gene sequence: CDR1 SQVTM, CDR2 ANQGSEA. The CDR3 is made up of 13 amino acids. Trimming stripped 7 bases from V and 3 bases from J, with 12 bases between. The CDR3 bases are TGCAGCGGCGATAAATTGGACACCGGGGAGCTGTTTTTT. This codes for CSGDKLDTGELFF.

This chain connects TRBV14 to TRBJ2-1; tentative D call: TRBD2 (5 bases). Germline values: CDR1 SGHDN, CDR2 FVKESK. V gave up 4 bases and J gave up 5 bases, with 9 bases separating them. The CDR3 consists of 13 residues. The CDR3 reads CASSLPGNNEQFF. The DNA for the CDR3 is TGTGCCAGCAGCCTCCCGGGAAACAATGAGCAGTTCTTC.

This sequence joins TRBV7-2 and TRBJ1-1; TRBD1 is a possible D gene (5 bases). Germline V gene data show CDR1 as SGHTA and CDR2 as FQGNSA. This CDR3 contains 14 residues. With 5 bases removed from V and 0 bases from J, the gap between germline ends came to 10 bases. The CDR3 nucleotides read TGTGCCAGCAGCCCAAGACAGTTGAACACTGAAGCTTTCTTT. It translates to CASSPRQLNTEAFF.

V is TRBV9 and J is TRBJ2-5; TRBD2 agrees at 11 bases. The junction had 10 bases not matched to a gene; V was cut back by 1 base and J by 5 bases. The germline V gene has CDR1 SGDLS and CDR2 YYNGEE. CDR3 length equals 17 residues. The CDR3 reads CASSVLGLAALGETQYF. Written as DNA, the CDR3 is TGTGCCAGCAGCGTATTGGGACTAGCGGCCTTAGGGGAGACCCAGTACTTC.

This sequence joins TRBV7-9 and TRBJ2-7, with 10 nucleotides matching TRBD1. Germline lookup yields CDR1 SEHNR and CDR2 FQNEAQ (reference sequence). With 6 bases clipped from V and 1 base from J, the junction kept 12 bases outside the gene matches. This CDR3 has 17 amino acids. The CDR3 DNA reads TGTGCCAGCAGTCCTAGGACCGGGACAGGGGAATCCTACGAGCAGTACGTC. It translates to CASSPRTGTGESYEQYV.

This clone was seen many times. This chain joins TRBV29-1 and TRBJ2-7; 8 bases map to TRBD1. The ends lost 6 bases at V and 5 bases at J; junction bases unmatched: 12. There are 14 residues in the CDR3. The germline CDR1 and CDR2 sequences are SQVTM and ANQGSEA. CDR3 bases: TGCAGCGTCACAGGGGGACCTTCATGGAACGAGCAGTACTTC. Translation gives CSVTGGPSWNEQYF.

This clone occurred a few times. The chain recombines TRBV15 with TRBJ1-1, with D unresolved. V was shortened by 0 bases and J by 4 bases, with 12 bases between the two germline ends. Looked up from germline, CDR1 is LNHNV and CDR2 is YYDKDF (reference sequence). The CDR3 contains 15 residues. The CDR3 DNA reads as TGTGCCACCAGCAGAGATGCAGGATCGGGCACTGAAGCTTTCTTT. Amino acids: CATSRDAGSGTEAFF.

This chain links TRBV11-1 with TRBJ2-1; 9 bases are a match to TRBD1. J gave up 8 bases and V 5 bases, and 10 bases lay outside the gene matches. The CDR3 loop spans 15 amino acids. The V gene's germline CDR1 is SGHAT and CDR2 FQDESV (reference sequence). Here the CDR3 reads CASSQPGTGRDEQFF. The CDR3 region has the DNA TGTGCCAGCAGCCAACCGGGGACAGGGAGGGATGAGCAGTTCTTC.

This chain joins TRBV7-2 and TRBJ2-1; D remains unclear. The V gene lost 1 base and the J gene lost 5 bases, with 9 bases spanning the gap. The CDR3 extends over 14 amino acids. CDR1 is SGHTA, CDR2 FQGNSA, per germline. CDR3 region: CASSLVRGHNEQFF. CDR3 DNA sequence: TGTGCCAGCAGCTTAGTTCGAGGACACAATGAGCAGTTCTTC.

This clone was observed a few times. This chain connects TRBV2 to TRBJ1-2, with 8 nucleotides matching TRBD1. J was trimmed by 3 bases and V by 4 bases; bases with no gene match: 7. This CDR3 has 15 amino acids. Germline-derived CDR1 and CDR2 are SNHLY and FYNNEI. CDR3 amino acids: CASSVGTGRDYGYTF. The CDR3 DNA is TGTGCCAGCAGTGTGGGGACAGGTCGGGACTATGGCTACACCTTC. Full variable domain (remainder filled in from reference TRBV2 and TRBJ1-2): EPEVTQTPSHQVTQMGQEVILRCVPISNHLYFYWYRQILGQKVEFLVSFYNNEISEKSEIFDDQFSVERPDGSNFTLKIRSTKLEDSAMYFCASSVGTGRDYGYTFGSGTRLTVV.

This clone was observed a handful of times. The chain uses TRBV5-4 and TRBJ2-7; possibly TRBD1 or TRBD2 for D (7 bases each). Germline lookup yields CDR1 SGHNT and CDR2 YYREEE (reference sequence). V lost 4 bases and J lost 5, with 19 bases in between. The CDR3 spans 15 residues. CDR3 protein: CASSTPQGGPNEQYF. CDR3 nucleotide sequence: TGTGCCAGCAGCACACCCCAGGGGGGGCCTAACGAGCAGTACTTC.

The CDR3 sequence: CASSPAGGRNTEAFF. CDR3 in DNA: TGTGCCAGCTCACCGGCTGGGGGCCGGAACACTGAAGCTTTCTTT. J is TRBJ1-1 and V is TRBV18; D perhaps matches TRBD1 (6 bases). V was cut by 3 bases and J by 1 base, with 12 bases left in between. This CDR3 has 15 amino acids. Germline V gene data show CDR1 as KGHSH and CDR2 as LQKENI.

The gene calls are TRBV7-9 and TRBJ2-7; a weak D match, TRBD1 (6 bases). The CDR3 has 14 amino acids. Trimming pared 5 bases from V and 0 bases from J, leaving 11 bases between. Germline V gene data show CDR1 as SEHNR and CDR2 as FQNEAQ (reference sequence). CDR3 protein: CASSTAQGSYEQYF. CDR3 in DNA: TGTGCCAGCAGCACCGCACAGGGCTCCTACGAGCAGTACTTC.

This clone was observed a handful of times. The genes are TRBV7-2 and TRBJ2-5, with D maybe TRBD1 (6 bases). This CDR3 comprises 14 residues. Germline V gene sequence: CDR1 SGHTA, CDR2 FQGNSA. V lost 7 bases and J lost 3, with 15 bases in between. This chain's CDR3 is CASTDNGDKETQYF. The DNA of the CDR3 is TGTGCCAGCACCGATAATGGGGACAAAGAGACCCAGTACTTC.